Listed below are T cell receptor beta chains from one sample, sequenced in a study of cytomegalovirus exposure and HLA in healthy donors. Produced via immunoSEQ multiplex PCR; TCRdb's table is partial and in-frame only. The data contain about 130,000 clones, roughly 80% of them seen just once; the ten biggest clones take up 1% to 1.5%. The sequenced sample consisted of PBMCs. These receptors were collected from a middle-aged man in good health and CMV-seronegative. The CDR3 runs from the conserved cysteine through the conserved F or W. The D gene is left open where the match is weak. Not all rows give a size; the values are once, few, many and, for expanded clones, a class.

v_call: TRBV28
clone_size: -
d_call: TRBD2
j_call: TRBJ2-1
cdr3_nt: TGTGCCAGCAGTTTAGTGGGGACTAGCGGGAGCCATGAGCAGTTCTTC
cdr3_aa: CASSLVGTSGSHEQFF

v_call: TRBV7-2
clone_size: -
d_call: -
j_call: TRBJ2-5
cdr3_nt: TGTGCCAGCAGCCTATCCTCAGGGGGGAGTGGGGAGACCCAGTACTTC
cdr3_aa: CASSLSSGGSGETQYF

v_call: TRBV7-8
clone_size: -
d_call: TRBD2
j_call: TRBJ2-5
cdr3_nt: TGTGCCAGCAGCCCCAACGTCCTAGCGGGTCAAGAGACCCAGTACTTC
cdr3_aa: CASSPNVLAGQETQYF

v_call: TRBV28
clone_size: -
d_call: TRBD1
j_call: TRBJ1-2
cdr3_nt: TGTGCCAGCAGTTTGGGGACAGGGGCCCGCTACTATGGCTACACCTTC
cdr3_aa: CASSLGTGARYYGYTF

v_call: TRBV11-2
clone_size: -
d_call: TRBD1
j_call: TRBJ2-5
cdr3_nt: TGTGCCAGCAGCTTAGAACAGGGGGCTAGGGAGACCCAGTACTTC
cdr3_aa: CASSLEQGARETQYF

v_call: TRBV6-4
clone_size: -
d_call: TRBD1
j_call: TRBJ1-2
cdr3_nt: TGTGCCAGCAGGCTCCGGGACAGGGGGCACTATGGCTACACCTTC
cdr3_aa: CASRLRDRGHYGYTF

v_call: TRBV27
clone_size: -
d_call: -
j_call: TRBJ2-1
cdr3_nt: TGTGCCATCAAAAATCCAACGGGTCGCAATGAGCAGTTCTTC
cdr3_aa: CAIKNPTGRNEQFF

v_call: TRBV4-1
clone_size: -
d_call: TRBD2
j_call: TRBJ2-7
cdr3_nt: TGCGCCAGCAGCCGAGGACTAGACTACGAGCAGTACTTC
cdr3_aa: CASSRGLDYEQYF

v_call: TRBV4-1
clone_size: -
d_call: -
j_call: TRBJ1-2
cdr3_nt: TGCGCCAGCAGCCAAGATCTTGTGCTCGGTGGCTACACCTTC
cdr3_aa: CASSQDLVLGGYTF

v_call: TRBV7-6
clone_size: -
d_call: TRBD2
j_call: TRBJ2-1
cdr3_nt: TGTGCCAGCAGCTCCCTGGGACTAGCGGGAGCGTATGAGCAGTTCTTC
cdr3_aa: CASSSLGLAGAYEQFF

v_call: TRBV5-1
clone_size: -
d_call: TRBD1
j_call: TRBJ1-4
cdr3_nt: TGCGCCAGCTGCAGGGGGACGGCTAATGAAAAACTGTTTTTT
cdr3_aa: CASCRGTANEKLFF

v_call: TRBV9
clone_size: -
d_call: -
j_call: TRBJ2-3
cdr3_nt: TGTGCCAGCAGCGATGGGGCCTATGATACGCAGTATTTT
cdr3_aa: CASSDGAYDTQYF

v_call: TRBV28
clone_size: -
d_call: -
j_call: TRBJ1-1
cdr3_nt: TGTGCCAGCAGCCCCGGGGGGCCATCTGAAGCTTTCTTT
cdr3_aa: CASSPGGPSEAFF

v_call: TRBV5-8
clone_size: -
d_call: TRBD1
j_call: TRBJ2-2
cdr3_nt: TGTGCCAGCAGACTCGACAGGGCCGGGGAGCTGTTTTTT
cdr3_aa: CASRLDRAGELFF

v_call: TRBV6-1
clone_size: many
d_call: TRBD1
j_call: TRBJ2-6
cdr3_nt: TGTGCCAGCAGTGACGGGACAGGGTACTCTGGGGCCAACGTCCTGACTTTC
cdr3_aa: CASSDGTGYSGANVLTF

v_call: TRBV4-3
clone_size: -
d_call: TRBD2
j_call: TRBJ2-3
cdr3_nt: TGCGCCAGCAGCCATGAGACTAGCGGGAGATTTGCAGATACGCAGTATTTT
cdr3_aa: CASSHETSGRFADTQYF

v_call: TRBV27
clone_size: few
d_call: -
j_call: TRBJ1-1
cdr3_nt: TGTGCCAGCAGCCCGAGTGTCTATATGAACACTGAAGCTTTCTTT
cdr3_aa: CASSPSVYMNTEAFF

v_call: TRBV19
clone_size: -
d_call: -
j_call: TRBJ2-1
cdr3_nt: TGTGCCAGTACCCTGGACAGGGAGGGTCGGGGTGAGCAGTTCTTC
cdr3_aa: CASTLDREGRGEQFF

v_call: TRBV28
clone_size: -
d_call: TRBD1
j_call: TRBJ1-4
cdr3_nt: TGTGCCAGCAGGACCACAGGGGCTAGGGGTGAAAAACTGTTTTTT
cdr3_aa: CASRTTGARGEKLFF

v_call: TRBV5-6
clone_size: -
d_call: TRBD1
j_call: TRBJ2-5
cdr3_nt: TGTGCCAGCACCGACATGACAGGGGACCAAGAGACCCAGTACTTC
cdr3_aa: CASTDMTGDQETQYF

v_call: TRBV20-1
clone_size: -
d_call: TRBD2
j_call: TRBJ2-1
cdr3_nt: TGCAGTGCCAAATCCGGGACTAGGCTGCTCTTC
cdr3_aa: CSAKSGTRLLF

v_call: TRBV10-3
clone_size: -
d_call: -
j_call: TRBJ2-5
cdr3_nt: TGTGCCATCAGTGTTGGACGGGGAGAGCAGTACTTC
cdr3_aa: CAISVGRGEQYF

v_call: TRBV7-2
clone_size: -
d_call: -
j_call: TRBJ2-7
cdr3_nt: TGTGCCAGCAGCGCCCTAGGGGGGGCTGGCGAGCAGTACTTC
cdr3_aa: CASSALGGAGEQYF

v_call: TRBV10-3
clone_size: -
d_call: -
j_call: TRBJ1-1
cdr3_nt: TGTGCCATCAGTGATGGAGGAGGGAACACTGAAGCTTTCTTT
cdr3_aa: CAISDGGGNTEAFF

v_call: TRBV5-1
clone_size: -
d_call: TRBD1
j_call: TRBJ1-2
cdr3_nt: TGCGCCAGCAGCTTGGCTCAGGGGGCATATGGCTACACCTTC
cdr3_aa: CASSLAQGAYGYTF

v_call: TRBV29-1
clone_size: -
d_call: -
j_call: TRBJ2-1
cdr3_nt: TGCAGCGTCGGTGACAGTACCTACAATGAGCAGTTCTTC
cdr3_aa: CSVGDSTYNEQFF

v_call: TRBV4-1
clone_size: once
d_call: TRBD1
j_call: TRBJ2-7
cdr3_nt: TGCGCCAGCAGCCTGACCGACAGGGGGCTATACGAGCAGTACTTC
cdr3_aa: CASSLTDRGLYEQYF

v_call: TRBV27
clone_size: -
d_call: -
j_call: TRBJ1-4
cdr3_nt: TGTGCCAGCAGTTTATTGGCAGCAACTAATGAAAAACTGTTTTTT
cdr3_aa: CASSLLAATNEKLFF

v_call: TRBV19
clone_size: -
d_call: -
j_call: TRBJ2-7
cdr3_nt: TGTGCCAGTAGTATGACGGGATCCACCTACGAGCAGTACTTC
cdr3_aa: CASSMTGSTYEQYF

v_call: TRBV6-5
clone_size: -
d_call: TRBD1
j_call: TRBJ1-1
cdr3_nt: TGTGCCAGCAGTACGCGACAGGGAGGCGCTGAAGCTTTCTTT
cdr3_aa: CASSTRQGGAEAFF

v_call: TRBV6-5
clone_size: few
d_call: TRBD2
j_call: TRBJ2-7
cdr3_nt: TGTGCCAGCAGATGGACTAGCGGACCTCCCGACGAGCAGTACTTC
cdr3_aa: CASRWTSGPPDEQYF

v_call: TRBV11-2
clone_size: -
d_call: TRBD1
j_call: TRBJ2-4
cdr3_nt: TGTGCCAGCAACTCAAGCAGGGGGCGAAAGCTAGCCAAAAACATTCAGTACTTC
cdr3_aa: CASNSSRGRKLAKNIQYF

v_call: TRBV27
clone_size: -
d_call: TRBD1
j_call: TRBJ2-7
cdr3_nt: TGTGCCAGCAGTTACAGGGGGCACAGCGAGCAGTACTTC
cdr3_aa: CASSYRGHSEQYF

v_call: TRBV7-8
clone_size: -
d_call: -
j_call: TRBJ1-1
cdr3_nt: TGTGCCAGCAGCTTGGGGGCGAACACTGAAGCTTTCTTT
cdr3_aa: CASSLGANTEAFF

v_call: TRBV18
clone_size: -
d_call: TRBD1
j_call: TRBJ1-2
cdr3_nt: TGTGCCAGCTCAAGAACGGGACAGGGGGAAAGCTATGGCTACACCTTC
cdr3_aa: CASSRTGQGESYGYTF

v_call: TRBV2
clone_size: -
d_call: -
j_call: TRBJ1-1
cdr3_nt: TGTGCCAGCAGTGAAGAGCATCTGAACACTGAAGCTTTCTTT
cdr3_aa: CASSEEHLNTEAFF

v_call: TRBV5-1
clone_size: -
d_call: TRBD2
j_call: TRBJ2-1
cdr3_nt: TGCGCCAGCAGCTCAGCCGGGACTAGAACCAATGAGCAGTTCTTC
cdr3_aa: CASSSAGTRTNEQFF

v_call: TRBV6-1
clone_size: few
d_call: TRBD1
j_call: TRBJ1-2
cdr3_nt: TGTGCCACCCGGGGACAGACAGTTGGCTACACCTTC
cdr3_aa: CATRGQTVGYTF